Sequencing of this T cell receptor (beta chain) was carried out in a study of Graves' ophthalmopathy and Graves' hyperthyroidism. Regarding the study as a whole: Both an approximately 71% sensitivity and a 72.22% specificity characterized the model's predictions of ophthalmopathy progression.

As concerns this clonotype: Antigen specificity is unknown.

V was shortened by 1 base and J by 0 bases, with 7 bases between the two germline ends. This CDR3 is 14 amino acids long. The germline CDR1 and CDR2 sequences are WSHSY and SAAADI. TCR beta CDR3 regions were amplified from RNA transcripts. Scientists carried out first-round RT-PCR using HTBI primers and then a second-round multiplex PCR. TCRdb re-derived calls from the multiplex PCR reads in MiXCR, one entry per CDR3 protein. The table has over a million distinct CDR3 sequences, about two fifths seen once. J is TRBJ2-7 and V is TRBV10-2; D may match TRBD1 or TRBD2 (5 bases each). Sequenced input: peripheral blood or thyroid tissue (not recorded which). The clonotype was recovered from an adult man with Graves' hyperthyroidism. CDR3 protein: CASSEWGTSYEQYF. The CDR3 DNA reads TGCGCCAGCAGTGAGTGGGGGACCTCCTACGAGCAGTACTTC.